The rows below give T cell receptor beta chains drawn from one sample of a study of blood T cell repertoires in COVID-19. Assay: immunoSEQ multiplex PCR; the TCRdb copy retains only in-frame clones and omits some. The sample includes tens of thousands of clones, roughly 89% of them seen just once. The specimen was peripheral blood. These receptors were obtained from a woman aged 80 or over with acute or convalescent COVID-19. Each CDR3 is given with its conserved first and last residue. D genes are given only for firm matches. Part of the rows lack a size; the others show once, few, many or a class for expanded clones.

d_call clone_size j_call v_call cdr3_aa cdr3_nt
TRBD1 - TRBJ2-2 TRBV9 CASSPGQANTGELFF TGTGCCAGCAGCCCTGGACAGGCAAACACCGGGGAGCTGTTTTTT
- - TRBJ1-4 TRBV10-3 CAISEGGTYEKLFF TGTGCCATCAGTGAGGGCGGGACCTATGAAAAACTGTTTTTT
TRBD1 - TRBJ2-3 TRBV2 CASSAQGAGDTQYF TGTGCCAGCAGTGCTCAGGGGGCTGGGGATACGCAGTATTTT
TRBD1 few TRBJ1-4 TRBV30 CAWDTGVGEKLFF TGTGCCTGGGACACAGGGGTAGGGGAAAAACTGTTTTTT
- few TRBJ2-1 TRBV20-1 CSASPLTGSVYNEQFF TGCAGTGCTAGTCCCTTGACGGGGAGTGTATACAATGAGCAGTTCTTC
- - TRBJ2-7 TRBV6-2/TRBV6-3 CASSPRVPSYEQYF TGTGCCAGCAGTCCCAGGGTACCATCCTACGAGCAGTACTTC
TRBD1 - TRBJ1-1 TRBV6-6 CASNVKGAKTEAFF TGTGCCAGCAACGTTAAGGGGGCGAAGACTGAAGCTTTCTTT
- once TRBJ2-5 TRBV7-6 CASSLPGQGGKETQYF TGTGCCAGCAGCTTACCAGGACAGGGAGGGAAAGAGACCCAGTACTTC
- - TRBJ1-1 TRBV19 CASTPRGRNTEAFF TGTGCCAGTACTCCGCGGGGGCGTAACACTGAAGCTTTCTTT
- - TRBJ1-1 TRBV5-4 CASSIPKTGAEAFF TGTGCCAGCAGTATCCCGAAGACAGGAGCTGAAGCTTTCTTT
- - TRBJ2-7 TRBV5-1 CASSSGGRDNPAYF TGCGCCAGCAGCTCCGGTGGTCGGGACAACCCGGCGTACTTC
TRBD1 - TRBJ2-1 TRBV4-1 CASSQVTPPGGARNNEQFF TGCGCCAGCAGCCAAGTGACACCCCCAGGGGGAGCCCGTAACAATGAGCAGTTCTTC
TRBD2 - TRBJ2-2 TRBV9 CASSSVAGGPGGELFF TGTGCCAGCAGCTCAGTAGCGGGAGGGCCTGGCGGGGAGCTGTTTTTT
- - TRBJ2-7 TRBV6-5 CASRPRLSYEQYF TGTGCCAGCAGGCCCAGACTGTCCTACGAGCAGTACTTC
- - TRBJ2-7 TRBV7-7 CASSPSSGRGYEQYF TGTGCCAGCAGCCCCAGTTCTGGCAGGGGTTACGAGCAGTACTTC
- - TRBJ1-5 TRBV18 CASSPSGYSNQPQHF TGTGCCAGCTCACCGTCCGGGTATAGCAATCAGCCCCAGCATTTT
- - TRBJ1-2 TRBV29-1 CSVVAGNDYGYTF TGCAGCGTTGTAGCAGGGAATGACTATGGCTACACCTTC